This T cell receptor beta chain was sequenced in a study of T cell responses to AZD1222 COVID-19 vaccine. Some clones are missing from TCRdb's copy, which holds only in-frame ones; the method was immunoSEQ multiplex PCR. Among about 60,000 clones listed, roughly 87% were seen once. Per the germline V gene, CDR1 is MNHNY and CDR2 is SVGAGI (reference sequence). The CDR3 length is 13 residues. V was pared by 6 bases and J by 6 bases, with 14 bases between. V gene TRBV6-6 combines with J gene TRBJ1-2; D perhaps matches TRBD1 (5 bases). This TCR was recovered from an adult in good health. The source was peripheral blood, collected on day 0 of AZD1222 vaccination. The CDR3 sequence is CASRDGDLDGYTF. Here the CDR3 DNA reads TGTGCCAGCAGGGACGGGGACTTAGATGGCTACACCTTC.